This T cell receptor (beta chain) was found in a study of beta chain features in type 1 diabetes. This CDR3 has 18 amino acids. Germline CDR1 is SGHRS and CDR2 is YFSETQ. With V trimmed by 0 bases and J by 5 bases, 13 bases remained unmatched. Sequencing targeted expressed TCRB transcripts, as all isolated RNA had been reverse transcribed. Using immunoSEQ multiplex PCR, the repertoire was profiled, and TCRdb retains in-frame clones only, with some absent. Here the sample spans hundreds of thousands of clones, 15% to 17% being singletons. The sequenced sample was naive CD4+ T cells from blood. The origin of this receptor is a man aged 18 to 30 in good health. The chain uses TRBV5-1 and TRBJ2-5; 10 bases agree with TRBD2. CDR3 in DNA: TGCGCCAGCAGCTTGGGACCAGTTAGCGGGAGGCGGGGGGAGACCCAGTACTTC. Amino acid sequence: CASSLGPVSGRRGETQYF.